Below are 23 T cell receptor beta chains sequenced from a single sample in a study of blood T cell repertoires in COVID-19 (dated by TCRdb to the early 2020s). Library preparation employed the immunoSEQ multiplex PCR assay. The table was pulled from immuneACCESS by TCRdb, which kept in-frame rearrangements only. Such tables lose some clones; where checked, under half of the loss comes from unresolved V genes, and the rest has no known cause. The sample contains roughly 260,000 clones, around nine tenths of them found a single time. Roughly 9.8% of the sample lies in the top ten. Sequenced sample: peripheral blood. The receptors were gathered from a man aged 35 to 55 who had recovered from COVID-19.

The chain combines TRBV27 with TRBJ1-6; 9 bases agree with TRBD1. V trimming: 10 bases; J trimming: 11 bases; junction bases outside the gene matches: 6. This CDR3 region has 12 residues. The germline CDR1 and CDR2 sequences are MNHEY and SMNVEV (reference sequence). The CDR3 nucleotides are TGTGCCACCCGGACAGGGGTAGCACCCCTCCACTTT. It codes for CATRTGVAPLHF.

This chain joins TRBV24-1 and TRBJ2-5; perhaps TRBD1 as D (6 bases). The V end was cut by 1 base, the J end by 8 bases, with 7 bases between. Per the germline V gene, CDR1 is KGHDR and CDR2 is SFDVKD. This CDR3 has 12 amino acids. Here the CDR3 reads CATSDLGGTQYF. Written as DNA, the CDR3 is TGTGCCACCAGTGATTTAGGGGGTACCCAGTACTTC.

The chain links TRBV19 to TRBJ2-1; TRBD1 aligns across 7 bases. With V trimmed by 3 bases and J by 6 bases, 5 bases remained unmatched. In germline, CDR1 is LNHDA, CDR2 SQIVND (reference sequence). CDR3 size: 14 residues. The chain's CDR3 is CASSIRQGGNEQFF. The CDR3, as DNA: TGTGCCAGTAGTATCCGACAGGGTGGCAATGAGCAGTTCTTC.

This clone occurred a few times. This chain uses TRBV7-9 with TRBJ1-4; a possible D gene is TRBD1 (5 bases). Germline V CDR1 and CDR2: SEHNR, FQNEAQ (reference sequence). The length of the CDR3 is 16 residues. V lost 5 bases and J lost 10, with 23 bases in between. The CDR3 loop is CASSAGTLPPPRKLFF. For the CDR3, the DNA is TGTGCCAGCAGCGCCGGGACTTTACCTCCCCCGAGAAAACTGTTTTTT.

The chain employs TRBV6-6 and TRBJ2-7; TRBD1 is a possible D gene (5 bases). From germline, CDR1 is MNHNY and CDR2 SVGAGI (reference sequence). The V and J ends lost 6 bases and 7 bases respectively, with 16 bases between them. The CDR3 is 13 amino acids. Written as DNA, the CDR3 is TGTGCCAGCAGAACAGGACCGGCATCAGAGCAGTACTTC. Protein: CASRTGPASEQYF.

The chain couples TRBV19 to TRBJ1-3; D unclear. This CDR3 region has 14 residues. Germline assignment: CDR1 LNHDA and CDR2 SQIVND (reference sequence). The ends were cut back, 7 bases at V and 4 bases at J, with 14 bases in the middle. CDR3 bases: TGTGCCAGTACGGTAATGAGCGTCGGAAACACCATATATTTT. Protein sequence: CASTVMSVGNTIYF.

The chain's CDR3 is CSVGGLAGYEQYF. The CDR3 nucleotides are TGCAGCGTTGGGGGACTAGCGGGCTACGAGCAGTACTTC. The V gene is TRBV29-1, the J gene TRBJ2-7; 12 bases map to TRBD2. The CDR3 is 13 amino acids. Germline lookup yields CDR1 SQVTM and CDR2 ANQGSEA. Unmatched junction bases numbered 1, after V lost 4 bases and J lost 3 bases.

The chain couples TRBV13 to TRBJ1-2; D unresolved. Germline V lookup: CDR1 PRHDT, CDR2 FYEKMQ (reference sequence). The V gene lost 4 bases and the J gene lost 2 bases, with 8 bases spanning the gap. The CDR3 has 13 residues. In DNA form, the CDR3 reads TGTGCCAGCAGCTACACATCGAACTATGGCTACACCTTC. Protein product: CASSYTSNYGYTF.

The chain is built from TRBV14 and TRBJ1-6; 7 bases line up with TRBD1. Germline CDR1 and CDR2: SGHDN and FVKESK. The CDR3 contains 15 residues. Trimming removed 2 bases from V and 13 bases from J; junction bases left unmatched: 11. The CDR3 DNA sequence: TGTGCCAGCAGCCAATCACGCAACAGGGGAACTCCCCTCCACTTT. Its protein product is CASSQSRNRGTPLHF.

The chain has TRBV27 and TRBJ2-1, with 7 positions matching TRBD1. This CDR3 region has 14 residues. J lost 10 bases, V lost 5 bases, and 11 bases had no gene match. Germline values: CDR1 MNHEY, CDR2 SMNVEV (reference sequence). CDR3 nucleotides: TGTGCCAGCAGTACGGACAGGCTGACAGTGGAGCAGTTCTTC. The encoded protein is CASSTDRLTVEQFF.

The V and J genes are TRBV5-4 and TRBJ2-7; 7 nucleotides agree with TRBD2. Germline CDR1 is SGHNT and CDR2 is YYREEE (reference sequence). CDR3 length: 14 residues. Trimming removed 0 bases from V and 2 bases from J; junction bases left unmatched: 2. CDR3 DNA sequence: TGTGCCAGCAGCTTGGTGGGGGGGGCCTACGAGCAGTACTTC. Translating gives CASSLVGGAYEQYF.

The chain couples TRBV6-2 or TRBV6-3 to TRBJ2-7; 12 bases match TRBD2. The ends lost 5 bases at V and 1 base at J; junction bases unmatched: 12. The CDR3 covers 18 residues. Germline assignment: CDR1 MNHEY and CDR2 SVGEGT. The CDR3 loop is CASSNLLAGGPGSYEQYF. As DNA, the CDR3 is TGTGCCAGCAGTAACCTTCTAGCGGGGGGGCCCGGTTCCTACGAGCAGTACTTC.

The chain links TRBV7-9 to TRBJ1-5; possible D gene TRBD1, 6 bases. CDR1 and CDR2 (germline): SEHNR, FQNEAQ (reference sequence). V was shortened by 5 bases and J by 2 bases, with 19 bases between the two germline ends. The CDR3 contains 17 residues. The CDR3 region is CASSPGGTGMGNQPQHF. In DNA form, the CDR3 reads TGTGCCAGCAGCCCGGGAGGCACAGGGATGGGCAATCAGCCCCAGCATTTT.

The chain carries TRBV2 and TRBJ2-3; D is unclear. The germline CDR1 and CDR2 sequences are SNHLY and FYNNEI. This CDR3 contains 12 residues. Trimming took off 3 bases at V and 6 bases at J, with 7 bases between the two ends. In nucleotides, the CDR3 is TGTGCCAGCAGTGAGGTCGGGGATACGCAGTATTTT. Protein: CASSEVGDTQYF.

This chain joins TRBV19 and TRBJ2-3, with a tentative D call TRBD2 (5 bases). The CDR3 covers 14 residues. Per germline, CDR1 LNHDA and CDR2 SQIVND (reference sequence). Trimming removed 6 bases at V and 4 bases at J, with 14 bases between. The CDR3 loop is CASRLDTRADTQYF. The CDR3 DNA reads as TGTGCCAGTAGACTAGATACTAGGGCAGATACGCAGTATTTT.

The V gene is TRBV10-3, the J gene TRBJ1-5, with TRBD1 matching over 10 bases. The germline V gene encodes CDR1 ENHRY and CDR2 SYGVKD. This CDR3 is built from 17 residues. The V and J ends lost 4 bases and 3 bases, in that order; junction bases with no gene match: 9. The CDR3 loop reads CAISAATGGGINQPQHF. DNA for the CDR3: TGTGCCATCAGTGCTGCGACAGGGGGCGGAATCAATCAGCCCCAGCATTTT.

CDR3 sequence reads: CASSLKGGSGELFF. As DNA, the CDR3 is TGTGCCAGCAGCTTGAAAGGGGGCTCGGGGGAGCTGTTTTTT. The chain recombines TRBV14 with TRBJ2-2, with 7 nucleotides matching TRBD1. The J segment lost 8 bases and the V segment lost 5 bases, leaving 8 bases of the junction unmatched. Germline CDR1 and CDR2: SGHDN and FVKESK. CDR3 length equals 14 residues.

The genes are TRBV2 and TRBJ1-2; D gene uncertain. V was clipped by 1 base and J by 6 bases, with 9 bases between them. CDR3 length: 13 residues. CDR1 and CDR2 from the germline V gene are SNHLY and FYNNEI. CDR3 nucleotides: TGTGCCAGCAGTGAAGGAAGCAGGCATGGCTACACCTTC. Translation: CASSEGSRHGYTF.

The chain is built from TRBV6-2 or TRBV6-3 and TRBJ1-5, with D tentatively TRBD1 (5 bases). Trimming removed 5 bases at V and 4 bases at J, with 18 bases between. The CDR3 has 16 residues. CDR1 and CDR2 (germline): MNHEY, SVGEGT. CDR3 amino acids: CASSTLAGLRNQPQHF. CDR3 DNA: TGTGCCAGCAGTACCCTCGCGGGACTGCGGAATCAGCCCCAGCATTTT.

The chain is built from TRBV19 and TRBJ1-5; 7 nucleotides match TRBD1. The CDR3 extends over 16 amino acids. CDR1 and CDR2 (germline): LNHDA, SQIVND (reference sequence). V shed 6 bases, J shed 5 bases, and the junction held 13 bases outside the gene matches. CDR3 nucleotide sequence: TGTGCCAGTAGCAGACAGGGTTTAGCCCCTTATCAGCCCCAGCATTTT. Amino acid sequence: CASSRQGLAPYQPQHF.

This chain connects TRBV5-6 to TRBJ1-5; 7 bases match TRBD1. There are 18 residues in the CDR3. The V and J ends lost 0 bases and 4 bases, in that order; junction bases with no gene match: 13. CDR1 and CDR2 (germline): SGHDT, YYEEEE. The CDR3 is CASSLAGVGGDLNQPQHF. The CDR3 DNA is TGTGCCAGCAGCTTGGCCGGGGTAGGGGGCGACCTTAATCAGCCCCAGCATTTT.

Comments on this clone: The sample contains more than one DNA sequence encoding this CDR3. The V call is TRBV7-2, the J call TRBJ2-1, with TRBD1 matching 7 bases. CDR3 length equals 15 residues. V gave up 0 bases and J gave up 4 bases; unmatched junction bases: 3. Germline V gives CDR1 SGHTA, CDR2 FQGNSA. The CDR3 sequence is CASSLAQGSYNEQFF. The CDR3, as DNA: TGTGCCAGCAGCTTAGCACAGGGGTCATACAATGAGCAGTTCTTC. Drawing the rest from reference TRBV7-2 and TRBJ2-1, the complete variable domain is GAGVSQSPSNKVTEKGKDVELRCDPISGHTALYWYRQSLGQGLEFLIYFQGNSAPDKSGLPSDRFSAERTGGSVSTLTIQRTQQEDSAVYLCASSLAQGSYNEQFFGPGTRLTVL.

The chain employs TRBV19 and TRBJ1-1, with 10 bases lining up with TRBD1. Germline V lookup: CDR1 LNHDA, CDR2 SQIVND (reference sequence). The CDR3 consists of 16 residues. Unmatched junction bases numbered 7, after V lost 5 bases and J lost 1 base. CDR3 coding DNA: TGTGCCAGTAGTGGCCGGGACAGGGGACCGAACACTGAAGCTTTCTTT. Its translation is CASSGRDRGPNTEAFF.